The subject of this entry is one T cell receptor beta chain. From germline, CDR1 is MGHDK and CDR2 SYGVNS. This CDR3 is built from 15 residues. Trimming cost V 3 bases and J 0 bases, with 6 bases left between them. Libraries were prepared by immunoSEQ multiplex PCR; TCRdb keeps only in-frame clonotypes and omits some of them. Here the sample spans fewer than 150,000 clones, about 74% being singletons. This sample was taken from a study of blood T cell repertoires in COVID-19. The source material was peripheral blood. The TCR comes from a man between 65 and 79 years old with acute or convalescent COVID-19. The V gene is TRBV25-1, the J gene TRBJ2-6; tentatively, D is TRBD1 (5 bases). The CDR3 DNA reads TGTGCCAGCAGTGACACAGGCTCTGGGGCCAACGTCCTGACTTTC. Translating it yields CASSDTGSGANVLTF.